This T cell receptor (beta chain) was observed in a study of blood T cell repertoires in COVID-19. The CDR3 loop spans 15 amino acids. The germline V gene encodes CDR1 LNHDA and CDR2 SQIVND (reference sequence). V was clipped by 8 bases and J by 1 base; unmatched bases: 5. In the original workflow: Nucleated cell counts were estimated from reference gene primer amplification. Profiled with immunoSEQ multiplex PCR; TCRdb holds only in-frame clones, not every one. That table supplies the V and J calls and clone size; D and trimming were determined from the DNA. The sample yields a few hundred thousand clones, 80% to 90% seen once. In assigning cohorts, the study relied on participant-reported clinical history. Two negative PCRs, clearance, or symptom resolution were required of recovered Cohort 3 donors.

The source of this sequence is a young man who had recovered from COVID-19. V gene TRBV19 combines with J gene TRBJ1-5; 10 nucleotides match TRBD1. Sequenced material: PBMCs or T cells enriched from blood (not recorded which). The DNA for the CDR3 is TGTGCCAGTCACAGACAGGGGGCGAGCAATCAGCCCCAGCATTTT. Residues: CASHRQGASNQPQHF.